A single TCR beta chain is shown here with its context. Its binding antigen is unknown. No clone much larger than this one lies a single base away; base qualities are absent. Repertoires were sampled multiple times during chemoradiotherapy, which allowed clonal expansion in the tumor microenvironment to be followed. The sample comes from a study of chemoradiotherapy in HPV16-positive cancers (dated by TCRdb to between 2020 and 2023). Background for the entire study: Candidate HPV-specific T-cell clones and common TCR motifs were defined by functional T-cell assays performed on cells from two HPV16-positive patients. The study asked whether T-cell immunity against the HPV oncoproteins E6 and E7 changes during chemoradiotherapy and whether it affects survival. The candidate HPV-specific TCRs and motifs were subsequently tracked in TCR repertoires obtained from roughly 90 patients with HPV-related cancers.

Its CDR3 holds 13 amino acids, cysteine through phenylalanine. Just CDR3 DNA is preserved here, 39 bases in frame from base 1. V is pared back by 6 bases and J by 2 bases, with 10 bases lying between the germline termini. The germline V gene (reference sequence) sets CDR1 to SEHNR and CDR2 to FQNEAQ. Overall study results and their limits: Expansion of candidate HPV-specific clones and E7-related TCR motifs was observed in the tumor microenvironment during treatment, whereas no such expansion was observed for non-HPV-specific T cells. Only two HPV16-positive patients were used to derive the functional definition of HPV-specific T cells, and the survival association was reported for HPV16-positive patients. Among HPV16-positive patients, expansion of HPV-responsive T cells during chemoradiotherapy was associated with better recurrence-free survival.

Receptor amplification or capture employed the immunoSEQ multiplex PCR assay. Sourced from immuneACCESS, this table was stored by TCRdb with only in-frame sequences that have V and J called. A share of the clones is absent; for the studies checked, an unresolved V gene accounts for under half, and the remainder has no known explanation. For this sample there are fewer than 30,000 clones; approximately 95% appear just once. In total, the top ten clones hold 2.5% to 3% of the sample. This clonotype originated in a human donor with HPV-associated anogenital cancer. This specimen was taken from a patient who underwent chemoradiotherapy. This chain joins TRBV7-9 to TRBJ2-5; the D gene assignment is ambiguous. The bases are TGTGCCAGCAGACGGCCCTTACAAGAGACCCAGTACTTC. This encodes CASRRPLQETQYF.